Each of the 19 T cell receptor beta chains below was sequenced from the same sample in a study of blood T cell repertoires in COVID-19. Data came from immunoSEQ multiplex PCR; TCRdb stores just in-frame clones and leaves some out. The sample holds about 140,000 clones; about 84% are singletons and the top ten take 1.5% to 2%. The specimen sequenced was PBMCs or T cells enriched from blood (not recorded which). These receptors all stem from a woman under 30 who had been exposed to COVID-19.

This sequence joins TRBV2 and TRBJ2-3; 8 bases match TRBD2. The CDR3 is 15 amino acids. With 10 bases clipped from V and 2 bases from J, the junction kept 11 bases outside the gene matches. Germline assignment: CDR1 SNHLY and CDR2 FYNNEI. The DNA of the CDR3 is TGTGCCACCGAAACTAGCGGTTCTTACACAGATACGCAGTATTTT. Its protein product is CATETSGSYTDTQYF.

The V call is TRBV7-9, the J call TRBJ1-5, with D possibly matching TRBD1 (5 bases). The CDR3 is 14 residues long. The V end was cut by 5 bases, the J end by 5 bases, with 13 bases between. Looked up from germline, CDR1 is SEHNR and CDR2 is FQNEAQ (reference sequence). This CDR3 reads CASSPKGQDQPQHF. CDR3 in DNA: TGTGCCAGCAGCCCCAAGGGGCAGGATCAGCCCCAGCATTTT.

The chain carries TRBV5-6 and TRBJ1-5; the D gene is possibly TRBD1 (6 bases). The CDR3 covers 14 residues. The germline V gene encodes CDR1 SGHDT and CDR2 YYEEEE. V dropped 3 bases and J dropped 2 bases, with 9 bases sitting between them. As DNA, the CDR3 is TGTGCCAGCAGCTGGGAGGGGGGCAATCAGCCCCAGCATTTT. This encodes CASSWEGGNQPQHF.

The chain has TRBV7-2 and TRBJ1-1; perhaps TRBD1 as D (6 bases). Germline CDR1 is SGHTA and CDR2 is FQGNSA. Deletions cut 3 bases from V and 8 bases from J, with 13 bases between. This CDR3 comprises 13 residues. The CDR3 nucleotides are TGTGCCAGCAGCTTCACCCCAGGGGAGGAAGCTTTCTTT. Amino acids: CASSFTPGEEAFF.

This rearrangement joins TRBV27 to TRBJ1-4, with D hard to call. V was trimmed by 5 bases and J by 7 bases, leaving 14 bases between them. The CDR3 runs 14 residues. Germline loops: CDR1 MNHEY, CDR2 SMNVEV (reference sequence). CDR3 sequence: CASSPKLGSEKLFF. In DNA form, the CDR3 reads TGTGCCAGCAGTCCAAAGCTTGGTTCTGAAAAACTGTTTTTT.

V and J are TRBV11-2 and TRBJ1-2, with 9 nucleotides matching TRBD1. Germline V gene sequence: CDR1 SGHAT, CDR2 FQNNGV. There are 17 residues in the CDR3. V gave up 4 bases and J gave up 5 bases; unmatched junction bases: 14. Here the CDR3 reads CASSSPNRGQGRYGYTF. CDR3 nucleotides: TGTGCCAGCAGCTCTCCGAACCGGGGACAGGGAAGGTATGGCTACACCTTC.

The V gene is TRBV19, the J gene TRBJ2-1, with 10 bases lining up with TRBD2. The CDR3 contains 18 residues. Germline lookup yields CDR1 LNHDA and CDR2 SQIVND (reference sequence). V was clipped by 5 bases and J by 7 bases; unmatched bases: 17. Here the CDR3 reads CASSWDRELAGGWNEQFF. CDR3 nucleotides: TGTGCCAGTAGTTGGGACAGAGAGTTAGCGGGAGGTTGGAATGAGCAGTTCTTC. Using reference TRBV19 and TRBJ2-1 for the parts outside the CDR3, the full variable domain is DGGITQSPKYLFRKEGQNVTLSCEQNLNHDAMYWYRQDPGQGLRLIYYSQIVNDFQKGDIAEGYSVSREKKESFPLTVTSAQKNPTAFYLCASSWDRELAGGWNEQFFGPGTRLTVL.

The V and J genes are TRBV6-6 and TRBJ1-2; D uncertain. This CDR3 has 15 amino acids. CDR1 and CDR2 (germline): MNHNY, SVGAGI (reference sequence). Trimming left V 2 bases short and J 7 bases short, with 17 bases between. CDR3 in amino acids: CASSYRRGNTVGYTF. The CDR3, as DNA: TGTGCCAGCAGTTACAGACGGGGTAATACCGTTGGCTACACCTTC.

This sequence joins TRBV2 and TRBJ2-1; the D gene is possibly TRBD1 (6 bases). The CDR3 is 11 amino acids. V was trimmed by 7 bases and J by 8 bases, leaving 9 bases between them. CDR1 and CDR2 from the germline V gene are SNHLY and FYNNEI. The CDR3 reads CASKGEYEQFF. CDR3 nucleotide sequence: TGTGCCAGCAAGGGGGAATATGAGCAGTTCTTC.

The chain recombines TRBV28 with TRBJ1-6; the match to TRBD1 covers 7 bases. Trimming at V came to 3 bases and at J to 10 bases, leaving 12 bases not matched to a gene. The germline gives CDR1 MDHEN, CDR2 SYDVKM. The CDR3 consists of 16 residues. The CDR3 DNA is TGTGCCAGCAGTTTTGTAGGGGGCTTCGTGAACTCACCCCTCCACTTT. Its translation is CASSFVGGFVNSPLHF.

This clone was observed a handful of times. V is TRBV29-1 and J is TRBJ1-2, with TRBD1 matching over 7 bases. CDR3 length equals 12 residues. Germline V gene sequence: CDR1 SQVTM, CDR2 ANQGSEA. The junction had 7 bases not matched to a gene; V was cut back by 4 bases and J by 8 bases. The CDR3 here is CSVVRTGEGYTF. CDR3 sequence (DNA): TGCAGCGTTGTAAGGACAGGAGAAGGCTACACCTTC.

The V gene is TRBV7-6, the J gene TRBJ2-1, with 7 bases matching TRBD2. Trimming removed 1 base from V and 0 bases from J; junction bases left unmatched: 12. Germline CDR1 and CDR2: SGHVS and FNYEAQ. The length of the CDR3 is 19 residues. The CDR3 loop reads CASSLESPTSPSSYNEQFF. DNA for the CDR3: TGTGCCAGCAGCTTAGAATCTCCGACTAGCCCGAGCTCCTACAATGAGCAGTTCTTC. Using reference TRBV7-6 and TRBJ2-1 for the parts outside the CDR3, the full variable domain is GAGVSQSPRYKVTKRGQDVALRCDPISGHVSLYWYRQALGQGPEFLTYFNYEAQQDKSGLPNDRFSAERPEGSISTLTIQRTEQRDSAMYRCASSLESPTSPSSYNEQFFGPGTRLTVL.

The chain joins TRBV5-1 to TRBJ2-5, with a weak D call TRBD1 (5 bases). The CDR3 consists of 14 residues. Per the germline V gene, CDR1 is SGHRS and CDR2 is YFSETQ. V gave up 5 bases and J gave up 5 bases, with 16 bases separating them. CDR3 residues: CASSSTATRETQYF. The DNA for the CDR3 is TGCGCCAGCAGTTCGACAGCTACGAGGGAGACCCAGTACTTC.

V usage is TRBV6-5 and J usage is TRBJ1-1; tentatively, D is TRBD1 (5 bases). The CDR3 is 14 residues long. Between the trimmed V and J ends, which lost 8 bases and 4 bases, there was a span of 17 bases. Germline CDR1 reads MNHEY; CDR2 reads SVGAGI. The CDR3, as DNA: TGTGCCAGCCAATTCACTGCAGGGTTCACTGAAGCTTTCTTT. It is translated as CASQFTAGFTEAFF.

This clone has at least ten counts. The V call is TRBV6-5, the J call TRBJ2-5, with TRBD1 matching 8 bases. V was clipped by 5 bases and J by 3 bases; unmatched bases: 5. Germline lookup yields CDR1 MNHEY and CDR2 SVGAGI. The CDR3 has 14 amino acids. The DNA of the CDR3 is TGTGCCAGCAGTAGGACAGGGAAGGAAGAGACCCAGTACTTC. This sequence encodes CASSRTGKEETQYF.

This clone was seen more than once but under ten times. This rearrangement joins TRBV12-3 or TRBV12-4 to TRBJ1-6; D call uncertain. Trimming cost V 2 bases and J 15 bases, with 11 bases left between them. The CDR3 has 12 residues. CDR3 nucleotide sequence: TGTGCCAGCAGTTTATATACGGGGTTCCTCCACTTT. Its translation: CASSLYTGFLHF.

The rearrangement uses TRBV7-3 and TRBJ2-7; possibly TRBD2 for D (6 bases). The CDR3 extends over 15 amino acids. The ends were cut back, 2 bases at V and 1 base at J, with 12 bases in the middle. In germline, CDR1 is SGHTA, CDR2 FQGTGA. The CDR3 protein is CASSLVGGVSYEQYF. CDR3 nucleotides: TGTGCCAGCAGCTTAGTCGGCGGGGTATCCTACGAGCAGTACTTC.

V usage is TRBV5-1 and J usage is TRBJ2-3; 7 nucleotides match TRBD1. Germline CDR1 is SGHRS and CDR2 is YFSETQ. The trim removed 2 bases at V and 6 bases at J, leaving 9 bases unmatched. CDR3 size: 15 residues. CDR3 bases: TGCGCCAGCAGCTTTCGGACAGGAGGAGGCGATACGCAGTATTTT. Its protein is CASSFRTGGGDTQYF.

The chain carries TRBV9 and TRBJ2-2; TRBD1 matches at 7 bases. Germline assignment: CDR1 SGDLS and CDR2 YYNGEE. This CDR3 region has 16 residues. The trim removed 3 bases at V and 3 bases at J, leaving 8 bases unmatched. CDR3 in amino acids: CASSGRQGRHTGELFF. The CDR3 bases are TGTGCCAGCAGCGGACGACAGGGTCGACACACCGGGGAGCTGTTTTTT.